Listed below are T cell receptor beta chains from one sample, sequenced in a study of blood T cell repertoires in COVID-19. Measured with immunoSEQ multiplex PCR; TCRdb has only the in-frame clones, and not every one. The data contain 50,000 to 65,000 clones, approximately 90% of them seen just once; the ten biggest clones take up more than 3%. Sequenced sample: peripheral blood. Source of these receptors: a human donor in a cohort sampled during active COVID-19. CDR3s include the opening cysteine and the closing phenylalanine or tryptophan. Fields, in order: CDR3 DNA, CDR3 protein, clone size, V gene, J gene, D gene. A D gene is named only where the DNA matches it firmly. Not all rows give a size; the values are once, few, many and, for expanded clones, a class.

TGTGCCAGCAGCAAACAGGGGGGGGACTACGAGCAGTACTTC,CASSKQGGDYEQYF,-,TRBV2,TRBJ2-7,-
TGTGCCAGCAGCGTAGTCCAGGGGGGCACCGGGGAGCTGTTTTTT,CASSVVQGGTGELFF,-,TRBV9,TRBJ2-2,-
TGTGCCTGGAGTGGTAGAGCTTTCTTT,CAWSGRAFF,-,TRBV30,TRBJ1-1,-
TGTGCCAGCAGCCAAGCAGGGGGCTCAGGTCATTACGAGCAGTACTTC,CASSQAGGSGHYEQYF,-,TRBV4-2,TRBJ2-7,TRBD1
TGTGCCAGCAGCCAAGATCTGTCCGGGTTCCGCGAGCAGTACTTC,CASSQDLSGFREQYF,few,TRBV3-1/TRBV3-2,TRBJ2-7,-
TGTGCCTGGAGTGTATGGGAGTCTAACTATGGCTACACCTTC,CAWSVWESNYGYTF,-,TRBV30,TRBJ1-2,-
TGTGCCAGCAGTTACCGTAACTCCTACAATGAGCAGTTCTTC,CASSYRNSYNEQFF,-,TRBV6-5,TRBJ2-1,-
TGTGCCAGCAGCAAAGAACAGGGGGAATACGAGCAGTACTTC,CASSKEQGEYEQYF,once,TRBV21-1,TRBJ2-7,-
TGTGCCAGCAGTTACTCGCCGGGTGAAAAACTGTTTTTT,CASSYSPGEKLFF,once,TRBV6-6,TRBJ1-4,-
TGTGCCAGCAGTCCCGACTACCAAGAGACCCAGTACTTC,CASSPDYQETQYF,-,TRBV27,TRBJ2-5,-
TGTGCCAGCAGCTTAGCTCTTTCTCACGAGCAGTACTTC,CASSLALSHEQYF,-,TRBV13,TRBJ2-7,-
TGTGCCAGCAGTAGGACATTTACAGATACGCAGTATTTT,CASSRTFTDTQYF,-,TRBV6-5,TRBJ2-3,-
TGTGCCAGCAGTAACGGGGGTAATTCACCCCTCCACTTT,CASSNGGNSPLHF,-,TRBV12-3/TRBV12-4,TRBJ1-6,-
TGCGCCAGCAGATTGGTAGAGACTTATGGCTACACCTTC,CASRLVETYGYTF,few,TRBV5-1,TRBJ1-2,-
TGTGCCAGCAGTTTACGGTTCAATGAGCAGTTCTTC,CASSLRFNEQFF,-,TRBV28,TRBJ2-1,-
TGTGCCAGCAGCTCGGGACTAGGGACGGCAGATACGCAGTATTTT,CASSSGLGTADTQYF,-,TRBV5-6,TRBJ2-3,TRBD2
TGTGCCAGCAGTTTCCCCGGGACAGGAAATCAGCCCCAGCATTTT,CASSFPGTGNQPQHF,-,TRBV28,TRBJ1-5,TRBD1
TGTGCCAGCAGCTTGACAAGCATGAACACTGAAGCTTTCTTT,CASSLTSMNTEAFF,-,TRBV11-3,TRBJ1-1,-
TGTGCCAGAAGATTGCAACTAGCGCCAACAGCAAATGAGCAGTTCTTC,CARRLQLAPTANEQFF,-,TRBV5-3,TRBJ2-1,TRBD2
TGTGCCAGCAGGCTAGCGGGGACCTACGAGCAGTACTTC,CASRLAGTYEQYF,few,TRBV12-3/TRBV12-4,TRBJ2-7,TRBD2
TGTGCCACCCATCCATCCAGGGGTGCGAACACTGAAGCTTTCTTT,CATHPSRGANTEAFF,-,TRBV19,TRBJ1-1,-
TGTGCCAGCTCTACCAGGGATTTTAACTATGGCTACACCTTC,CASSTRDFNYGYTF,-,TRBV18,TRBJ1-2,-
TGTGCCAGCAGCCCCTTGGAGGGTTACAATGAGCAGTTCTTC,CASSPLEGYNEQFF,-,TRBV28,TRBJ2-1,-
TGTGCCAGTAGTTCCCGGACTAGCGGAAGCACAGATACGCAGTATTTT,CASSSRTSGSTDTQYF,-,TRBV19,TRBJ2-3,TRBD2
TGTGCCAGCAGCGTATTTCCCATTGACAGGGTAAGAGGCTACACCTTC,CASSVFPIDRVRGYTF,-,TRBV9,TRBJ1-2,TRBD1
TGTGCCAGCAGCCACGGGCAGGGGGCCATCTACGAGCAGTACTTC,CASSHGQGAIYEQYF,once,TRBV3-1/TRBV3-2,TRBJ2-7,TRBD1
TGTGCCAGCAGCTTAACCGGGTTGAACACTGAAGCTTTCTTT,CASSLTGLNTEAFF,-,TRBV7-2,TRBJ1-1,-
TGTGCTAGTTCTGTACACATGAACACTGAAGCTTTCTTT,CASSVHMNTEAFF,-,TRBV12-5,TRBJ1-1,-
TGTGCCAGCTCACCTATTGTGGCCGGGTTGAACACTGAAGCTTTCTTT,CASSPIVAGLNTEAFF,-,TRBV18,TRBJ1-1,-
TGTGCCAGCAGTTCCCCCCAAAGCCCGAAACAGGGGCTGAGCTCCTACAATGAGCAGTTCTTC,CASSSPQSPKQGLSSYNEQFF,-,TRBV28,TRBJ2-1,TRBD1
TGTGCCAGCAGCCCCCATCCCGGGACTAGCAATAGGAATGAGCAGTTCTTC,CASSPHPGTSNRNEQFF,-,TRBV7-9,TRBJ2-1,TRBD2
TGTGCTAGTGGTTTGGGGACAATCTCAACTAATGAAAAACTGTTTTTT,CASGLGTISTNEKLFF,-,TRBV12-5,TRBJ1-4,-
TGTGCCAGCGGGGGGATGACTGAAGCTTTCTTT,CASGGMTEAFF,-,TRBV12-3/TRBV12-4,TRBJ1-1,-
TGTGCCTGGAGTGTAAGAGATTACGAGCAGTACTTC,CAWSVRDYEQYF,-,TRBV30,TRBJ2-7,-
TGTGCCAGCAGCACTTCTCTCACAGATACGCAGTATTTT,CASSTSLTDTQYF,-,TRBV11-3,TRBJ2-3,-
TGTGCCACCAGCAGCTCACCGGGGGGTTCTGGCAATGAGCAGTTCTTC,CATSSSPGGSGNEQFF,-,TRBV15,TRBJ2-1,TRBD2
TGTGCCAGCAGCTTAGCGCGGGGGGAGGGCACTGAAGCTTTCTTT,CASSLARGEGTEAFF,once,TRBV7-2,TRBJ1-1,-
TGTGCCAGCAGCTTAGGCCCGGGACAGGGAAACAATGAGCAGTTCTTC,CASSLGPGQGNNEQFF,once,TRBV7-9,TRBJ2-1,TRBD1
TGTGCTAGTGGTTTAGATTACGGGGTCGAGCAGTACTTC,CASGLDYGVEQYF,-,TRBV12-5,TRBJ2-7,-